This entry lists 20 T cell receptor beta chains sequenced from one sample in a study of blood T cell repertoires in COVID-19. Clones were sequenced by immunoSEQ multiplex PCR, and TCRdb holds only the in-frame ones, with some missing. This repertoire shows about 210,000 clones, around four fifths found once; its top ten account for 8% to 11%. The sequencing input was peripheral blood. Source of these receptors: a woman of 80 years or more with COVID-19, enrolled during active disease.

At least ten counts were recorded for this clone. The chain recombines TRBV28 with TRBJ1-2; unclear D gene. Germline V gene lookup returns CDR1 MDHEN and CDR2 SYDVKM. CDR3 length equals 16 residues. V lost 6 bases to trimming and J lost 2 bases, with 19 bases between them. The CDR3 reads CASSLLARTGNYGYTF. CDR3 DNA: TGTGCCAGCAGCCTCTTAGCAAGGACGGGGAACTATGGCTACACCTTC.

The chain combines TRBV5-5 with TRBJ1-1, with unresolved D. The germline V and J ends were trimmed by 6 bases and 1 base, with 13 bases remaining between them. CDR3 length: 14 amino acids. Per germline, CDR1 SGHKS and CDR2 YYEKEE (reference sequence). The CDR3 DNA sequence: TGTGCCAGCAAAGCAGGTGTGGCGAACACTGAAGCTTTCTTT. Amino acid sequence: CASKAGVANTEAFF.

The chain links TRBV2 to TRBJ2-2; 9 bases are a match to TRBD1. CDR3 length: 15 amino acids. V lost 11 bases, J lost 1 base, and 8 bases stayed unmatched. Per the germline V gene, CDR1 is SNHLY and CDR2 is FYNNEI. CDR3 DNA sequence: TGTGCCGGCACGGTGGACAGGGGGAACACCGGGGAGCTGTTTTTT. This sequence encodes CAGTVDRGNTGELFF. Filled out from reference TRBV2 and TRBJ2-2, the complete variable domain reads EPEVTQTPSHQVTQMGQEVILRCVPISNHLYFYWYRQILGQKVEFLVSFYNNEISEKSEIFDDQFSVERPDGSNFTLKIRSTKLEDSAMYFCAGTVDRGNTGELFFGEGSRLTVL.

In its sample, this clone was seen once. V is TRBV6-5 and J is TRBJ1-4; TRBD1 matches at 8 bases. The CDR3 is 14 amino acids. Germline V gives CDR1 MNHEY, CDR2 SVGAGI. Unmatched junction bases numbered 7, after V lost 9 bases and J lost 4 bases. CDR3 sequence reads: CASRSQGVNEKLFF. CDR3 bases: TGTGCCAGTCGGTCACAGGGGGTTAATGAAAAACTGTTTTTT.

This chain uses TRBV10-3 with TRBJ2-1; 7 nucleotides line up with TRBD2. CDR1 is ENHRY, CDR2 SYGVKD, per germline. With 11 bases clipped from V and 9 bases from J, the junction kept 7 bases outside the gene matches. This CDR3 comprises 11 residues. The chain's CDR3 is CASSGTIEQFF. CDR3 sequence (DNA): TGTGCCTCCTCAGGGACTATTGAGCAGTTCTTC.

This clone has a single count. The chain couples TRBV7-3 to TRBJ2-1; D remains ambiguous. The germline V gene encodes CDR1 SGHTA and CDR2 FQGTGA. The CDR3 spans 12 residues. Trimming removed 5 bases at V and 8 bases at J, with 10 bases between. CDR3 loop: CASSPGSHEQFF. The CDR3 DNA sequence: TGTGCCAGCAGCCCCGGGTCCCATGAGCAGTTCTTC.

J is TRBJ1-1 and V is TRBV7-9, with 7 bases lining up with TRBD1. After removal of 6 bases from V and 4 bases from J, the junction contained 8 bases not matched to a gene. This CDR3 is 14 amino acids long. Germline-derived CDR1 and CDR2 are SEHNR and FQNEAQ (reference sequence). The CDR3: CASRQVGQSTEAFF. The CDR3 DNA follows: TGTGCCAGCAGACAAGTGGGACAGAGCACTGAAGCTTTCTTT.

This chain links TRBV7-2 with TRBJ2-5; TRBD2 matches at 13 bases. The CDR3 has 16 residues. The J segment lost 1 base and the V segment lost 4 bases, leaving 3 bases of the junction unmatched. Germline V gene sequence: CDR1 SGHTA, CDR2 FQGNSA. This chain's CDR3 is CASSSRTSGGQETQYF. The CDR3 DNA follows: TGTGCCAGCAGCTCCCGGACTAGCGGGGGCCAAGAGACCCAGTACTTC.

The rearrangement links TRBV3-1 (or the pseudogene TRBV3-2) to TRBJ1-5; TRBD1 matches 7 bases. Trimming at V came to 2 bases and at J to 7 bases, leaving 2 bases not matched to a gene. Germline V gives CDR1 LGHDT, CDR2 YNNKEL (reference sequence). The CDR3 totals 13 residues. The chain's CDR3 is CASSQPGGQPQHF. The CDR3 coding sequence is TGTGCCAGCAGCCAACCAGGGGGGCAGCCCCAGCATTTT.

V usage is TRBV2 and J usage is TRBJ1-2, with D unresolved. CDR3 size: 14 residues. CDR1 and CDR2 from the germline V gene are SNHLY and FYNNEI. Trimming stripped 7 bases from V and 2 bases from J, with 14 bases between. The CDR3 loop is CASNPSSGNYGYTF. The CDR3 nucleotides read TGTGCCAGCAACCCCTCGAGCGGAAACTATGGCTACACCTTC.

The chain joins TRBV3-1 (or the pseudogene TRBV3-2) to TRBJ2-3; TRBD2 aligns across 8 bases. The J segment lost 3 bases and the V segment lost 2 bases, leaving 7 bases of the junction unmatched. This CDR3 has 16 residues. CDR1 is LGHDT and CDR2 is YNNKEL in the germline V gene (reference sequence). The CDR3 is CASSQSSGTRTDTQYF. The CDR3 bases are TGTGCCAGCAGCCAATCCTCCGGGACTAGGACAGATACGCAGTATTTT.

This clone came up once. The chain has TRBV6-6 and TRBJ1-5, with D possibly TRBD1 on 5 matching bases. V was trimmed by 0 bases and J by 6 bases, leaving 9 bases between them. The CDR3 has 14 residues. Germline values: CDR1 MNHNY, CDR2 SVGAGI (reference sequence). The CDR3 bases are TGTGCCAGCAGTTACTCGGAGGGGCGTCAGCCCCAGCATTTT. Translated: CASSYSEGRQPQHF.

The chain has TRBV6-1 and TRBJ1-1, with 7 bases matching TRBD1. The germline gives CDR1 MNHNS, CDR2 SASEGT. V trimming: 3 bases; J trimming: 9 bases; junction bases outside the gene matches: 7. CDR3 length: 13 residues. CDR3 nucleotides: TGTGCCAGCAGTGAGGACAGGAAAATTAAAGCTTTCTTT. Translated: CASSEDRKIKAFF.

This rearrangement joins TRBV5-1 to TRBJ2-1, with 7 positions matching TRBD1. The CDR3 covers 14 residues. The trim removed 4 bases at V and 5 bases at J, leaving 6 bases unmatched. Germline V gives CDR1 SGHRS, CDR2 YFSETQ. The CDR3 DNA reads TGCGCCAGCAGCAGACAGGGACCGGACAATGAGCAGTTCTTC. Encoded protein: CASSRQGPDNEQFF.

Only one count was recorded for this clone. This chain uses TRBV10-3 with TRBJ1-1; D not certain. CDR3 size: 13 residues. Germline CDR1 reads ENHRY; CDR2 reads SYGVKD. The germline V and J ends were trimmed by 7 bases and 5 bases, with 14 bases remaining between them. The DNA for the CDR3 is TGTGCCATCATCCGGGAAGTAGGGACTGAAGCTTTCTTT. This codes for CAIIREVGTEAFF.

This sequence joins TRBV7-9 and TRBJ1-1; possibly TRBD1 for D (5 bases). CDR3 length: 12 amino acids. V was shortened by 5 bases and J by 4 bases, with 8 bases between the two germline ends. Germline V gives CDR1 SEHNR, CDR2 FQNEAQ (reference sequence). CDR3 coding DNA: TGTGCCAGCAGCGTCGGGGGCACTGAAGCTTTCTTT. Its translation: CASSVGGTEAFF.

The V and J genes are TRBV18 and TRBJ1-1; perhaps TRBD1 as D (6 bases). This CDR3 spans 15 amino acids. V lost 4 bases to trimming and J lost 0 bases, with 12 bases between them. Germline-derived CDR1 and CDR2 are KGHSH and LQKENI. In DNA form, the CDR3 reads TGTGCCAGCTCACTTCTAGGACAGATGAACACTGAAGCTTTCTTT. As protein: CASSLLGQMNTEAFF.

CDR3 loop: CASGSPPETQYF. For the CDR3, the DNA is TGTGCTAGTGGTTCTCCCCCGGAGACCCAGTACTTC. V gene TRBV12-5 combines with J gene TRBJ2-5, with D uncertain. The V gene's germline CDR1 is LGHNT and CDR2 FRNRAP. This CDR3 has 12 amino acids. V was cut by 4 bases and J by 5 bases, with 8 bases left in between.

CDR3 bases: TGTGCCAGTAGTTTCCGGGGGGAAAAACTGTTTTTT. This sequence encodes CASSFRGEKLFF. This chain joins TRBV19 and TRBJ1-4; D possibly corresponds to TRBD1 (5 bases). CDR1 is LNHDA, CDR2 SQIVND, per germline (reference sequence). This CDR3 is built from 12 residues. V was shortened by 5 bases and J by 8 bases, with 9 bases between the two germline ends.

Remarks on this clone: This same CDR3 is encoded by further DNA sequences in the sample. The J gene is TRBJ2-1, the V gene TRBV28; TRBD1 might be the D (5 bases). CDR3 size: 14 residues. Germline values: CDR1 MDHEN, CDR2 SYDVKM. V gave up 6 bases and J gave up 4 bases, with 13 bases separating them. The CDR3 protein is CASSPPGPYNEQFF. The CDR3 DNA sequence: TGTGCCAGCAGCCCCCCAGGGCCTTACAATGAGCAGTTCTTC.